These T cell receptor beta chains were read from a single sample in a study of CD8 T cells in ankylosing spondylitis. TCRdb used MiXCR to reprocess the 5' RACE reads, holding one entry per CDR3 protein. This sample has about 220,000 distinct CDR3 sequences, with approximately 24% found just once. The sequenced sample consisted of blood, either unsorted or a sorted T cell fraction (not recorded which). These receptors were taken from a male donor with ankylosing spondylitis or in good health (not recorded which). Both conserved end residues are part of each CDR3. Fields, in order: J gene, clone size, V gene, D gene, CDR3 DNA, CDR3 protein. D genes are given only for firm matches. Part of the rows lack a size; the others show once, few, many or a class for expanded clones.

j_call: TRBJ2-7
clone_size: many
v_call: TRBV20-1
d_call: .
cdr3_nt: TGCAGTGCTCCAGGGATTCCCTCGTCCTACGAGCAGTACTTC
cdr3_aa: CSAPGIPSSYEQYF

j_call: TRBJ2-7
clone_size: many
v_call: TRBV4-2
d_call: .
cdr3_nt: TGTGCCAGCAGCCAAGATTTTTATCCGGGACAAGGCTACGAGCAGTACTTC
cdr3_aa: CASSQDFYPGQGYEQYF

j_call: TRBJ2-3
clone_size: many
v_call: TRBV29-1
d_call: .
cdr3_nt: TGCAGCGTTGACAGGGCTGGCGAGGATACGCAGTATTTT
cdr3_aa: CSVDRAGEDTQYF

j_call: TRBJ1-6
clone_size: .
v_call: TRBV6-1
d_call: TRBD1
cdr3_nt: TGTGCCAGCGGGACAGGGGTTTGGTATAATTCACCCCTCCACTTT
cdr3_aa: CASGTGVWYNSPLHF

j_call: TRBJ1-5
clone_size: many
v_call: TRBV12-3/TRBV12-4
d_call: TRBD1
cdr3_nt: TGTGCCAGCAGTCCACAGGGGGCGGGCAATCAGCCCCAGCATTTT
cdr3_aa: CASSPQGAGNQPQHF

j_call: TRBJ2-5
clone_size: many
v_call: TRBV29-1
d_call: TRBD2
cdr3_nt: TGCAGCGTTCCCCGGACTAGCGGGAGGATTGAGACCCAGTACTTC
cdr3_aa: CSVPRTSGRIETQYF

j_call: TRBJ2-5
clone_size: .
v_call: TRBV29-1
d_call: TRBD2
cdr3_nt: TGCAGCGTTGAATCGGCGGGAGTTGGGGGGACCCAGTACTTC
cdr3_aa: CSVESAGVGGTQYF

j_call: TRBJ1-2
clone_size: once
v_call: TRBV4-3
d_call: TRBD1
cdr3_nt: TGCGCCAGCAGCCGGTCCGGAACAGGGGGTGTCGATGGCTACACCTTC
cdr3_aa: CASSRSGTGGVDGYTF

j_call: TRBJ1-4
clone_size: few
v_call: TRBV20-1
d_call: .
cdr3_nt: TGCAGTGCTAGGGCGGGGGGGGAAAAACTGTTTTTT
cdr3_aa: CSARAGGEKLFF

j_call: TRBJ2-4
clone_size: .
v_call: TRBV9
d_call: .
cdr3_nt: TGTGCCAGCAGCGTAGCTGGTCGAAACATTCAGTACTTC
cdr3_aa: CASSVAGRNIQYF

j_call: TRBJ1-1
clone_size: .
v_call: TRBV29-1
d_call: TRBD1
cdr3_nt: TGCAGCGTGGTGGGGACAGCGAACACTGAAGCTTTCTTT
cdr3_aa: CSVVGTANTEAFF

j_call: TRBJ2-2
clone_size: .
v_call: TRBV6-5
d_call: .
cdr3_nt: TGTGCCAGCATTAATAGGGACACCGGGGAGCTGTTTTTT
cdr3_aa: CASINRDTGELFF

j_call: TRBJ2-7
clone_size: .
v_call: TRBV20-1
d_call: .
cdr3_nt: TGCAGTGCCGGGGGACCGCCCTCCTACGAGCAGTACTTC
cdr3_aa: CSAGGPPSYEQYF

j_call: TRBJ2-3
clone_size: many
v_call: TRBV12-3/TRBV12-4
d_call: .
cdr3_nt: TGTGCCAGCACCCAGGGATTCACAGATACGCAGTATTTT
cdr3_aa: CASTQGFTDTQYF

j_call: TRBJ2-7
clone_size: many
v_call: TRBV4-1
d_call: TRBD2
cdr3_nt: TGCGCCAGCAGCCCCCTCGGGACTAGCGGGAGAGAGTCCTACGAGCAGTACTTC
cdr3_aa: CASSPLGTSGRESYEQYF

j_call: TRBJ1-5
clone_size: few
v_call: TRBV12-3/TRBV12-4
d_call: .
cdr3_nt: TGTGCCAGCAGTTTATCCGGGGAAACCAATCAGCCCCAGCATTTT
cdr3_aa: CASSLSGETNQPQHF

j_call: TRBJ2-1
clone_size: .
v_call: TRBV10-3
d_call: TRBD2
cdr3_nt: TGTGCCATCAGTGTAGTAGCGGGAGGGCCAAATGAGCAGTTCTTC
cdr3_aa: CAISVVAGGPNEQFF

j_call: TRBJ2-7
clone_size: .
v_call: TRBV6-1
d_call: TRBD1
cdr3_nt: TGTGCCAGCAGCCGGGACAGGGCCCACGAGCAGTACTTC
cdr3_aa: CASSRDRAHEQYF

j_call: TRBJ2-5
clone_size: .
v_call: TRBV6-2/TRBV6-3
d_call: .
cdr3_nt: TGTGCCAGCAGTTACTCGAGCCAGGCCAGGCTGCCATCTCAAGAGACCCAGTACTTC
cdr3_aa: CASSYSSQARLPSQETQYF

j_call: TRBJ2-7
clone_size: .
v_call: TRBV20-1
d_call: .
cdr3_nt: TGCAGTGCTAGCCACCCACAGGGCTACGAGCAGTACTTC
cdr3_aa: CSASHPQGYEQYF

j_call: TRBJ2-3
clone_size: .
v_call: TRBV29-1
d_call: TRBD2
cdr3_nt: TGCAGCGTTGTGCCGAGCGGGAGGACAGATACGCAGTATTTT
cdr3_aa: CSVVPSGRTDTQYF

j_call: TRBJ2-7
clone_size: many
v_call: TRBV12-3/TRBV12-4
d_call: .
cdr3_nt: TGTGCCAGCAGTTTAGTGCGGGGAACGGGCGACGAGCAGTACTTC
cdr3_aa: CASSLVRGTGDEQYF

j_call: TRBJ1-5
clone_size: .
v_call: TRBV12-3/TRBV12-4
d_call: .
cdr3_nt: TGTGCCAGCACCAGGGGAGACAATCAGCCCCAGCATTTT
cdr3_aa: CASTRGDNQPQHF

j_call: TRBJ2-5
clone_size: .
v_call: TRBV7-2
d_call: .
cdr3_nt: TGTGCCAGCAGCTTAGTTCGGCAGGGAGGAGAGACCCAGTACTTC
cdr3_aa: CASSLVRQGGETQYF

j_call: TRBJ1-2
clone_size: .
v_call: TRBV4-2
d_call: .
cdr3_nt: TGTGCCAGCAGCCACCCGATGTCCGGCTACACCTTC
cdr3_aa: CASSHPMSGYTF

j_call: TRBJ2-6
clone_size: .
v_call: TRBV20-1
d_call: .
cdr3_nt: TGCAGTGCTAGAGTAGGGGTTGCCTCTGGGGCCAACGTCCTGACTTTC
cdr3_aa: CSARVGVASGANVLTF

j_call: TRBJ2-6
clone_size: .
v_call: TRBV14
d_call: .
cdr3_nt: TGTGCCAGCAGCCCGGGCGCTTCTGGGGCCAACGTCCTGACTTTC
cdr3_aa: CASSPGASGANVLTF

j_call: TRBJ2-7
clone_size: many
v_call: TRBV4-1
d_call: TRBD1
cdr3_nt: TGCGCCAGCAGCCATCGACAGGGGGCGCTTGAGCAGTACTTC
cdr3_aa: CASSHRQGALEQYF

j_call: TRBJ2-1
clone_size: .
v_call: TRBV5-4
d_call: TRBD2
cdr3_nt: TGTGCCAGCACGAACGGGGGGGGACTTATGAACAATGAGCAGTTCTTC
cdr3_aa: CASTNGGGLMNNEQFF

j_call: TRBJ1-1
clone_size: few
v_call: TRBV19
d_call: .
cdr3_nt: TGTGCCAGTAGTATAGCGGGCAGCCATGAAGCTTTCTTT
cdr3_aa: CASSIAGSHEAFF

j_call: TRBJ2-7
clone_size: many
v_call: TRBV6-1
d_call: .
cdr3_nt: TGTGCCATCAAAACCTGGGTCGACGAGCAGTACTTC
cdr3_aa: CAIKTWVDEQYF

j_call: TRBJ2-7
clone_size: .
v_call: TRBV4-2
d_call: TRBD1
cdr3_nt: TGTGCCAGCAGCCAAGTGTGGACAGGTTGGGACGAGCAGTACTTC
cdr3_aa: CASSQVWTGWDEQYF

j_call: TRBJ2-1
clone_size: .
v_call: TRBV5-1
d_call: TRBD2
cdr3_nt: TGCGCCAGCAGCTTGGGACTAGCATCCTACAATGAGCAGTTCTTC
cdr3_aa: CASSLGLASYNEQFF

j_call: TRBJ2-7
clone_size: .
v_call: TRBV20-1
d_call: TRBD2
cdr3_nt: TGCAGTGTTTCGAAGGGATTAGCGGGATCCTACGAGCAGTACTTC
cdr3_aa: CSVSKGLAGSYEQYF

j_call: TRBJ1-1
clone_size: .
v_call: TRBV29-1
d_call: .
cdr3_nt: TGCAGCGTTGGGATGAACACTGAAGCTTTCTTT
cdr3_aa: CSVGMNTEAFF

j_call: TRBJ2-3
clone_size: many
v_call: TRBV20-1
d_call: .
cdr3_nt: TGCAGTGGAGGGGACTCTCGTGTAGATACGCAGTATTTT
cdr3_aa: CSGGDSRVDTQYF

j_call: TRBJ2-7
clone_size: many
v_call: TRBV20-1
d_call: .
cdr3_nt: TGCAGTGCGCCGGACCTAGGCTCCTACGAGCAGTACTTC
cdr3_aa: CSAPDLGSYEQYF

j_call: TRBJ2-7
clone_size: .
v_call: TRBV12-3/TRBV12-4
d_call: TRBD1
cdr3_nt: TGTGCCAGCAGTCCGATGGACAGGGCTTACGAGCAGTACTTC
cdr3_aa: CASSPMDRAYEQYF